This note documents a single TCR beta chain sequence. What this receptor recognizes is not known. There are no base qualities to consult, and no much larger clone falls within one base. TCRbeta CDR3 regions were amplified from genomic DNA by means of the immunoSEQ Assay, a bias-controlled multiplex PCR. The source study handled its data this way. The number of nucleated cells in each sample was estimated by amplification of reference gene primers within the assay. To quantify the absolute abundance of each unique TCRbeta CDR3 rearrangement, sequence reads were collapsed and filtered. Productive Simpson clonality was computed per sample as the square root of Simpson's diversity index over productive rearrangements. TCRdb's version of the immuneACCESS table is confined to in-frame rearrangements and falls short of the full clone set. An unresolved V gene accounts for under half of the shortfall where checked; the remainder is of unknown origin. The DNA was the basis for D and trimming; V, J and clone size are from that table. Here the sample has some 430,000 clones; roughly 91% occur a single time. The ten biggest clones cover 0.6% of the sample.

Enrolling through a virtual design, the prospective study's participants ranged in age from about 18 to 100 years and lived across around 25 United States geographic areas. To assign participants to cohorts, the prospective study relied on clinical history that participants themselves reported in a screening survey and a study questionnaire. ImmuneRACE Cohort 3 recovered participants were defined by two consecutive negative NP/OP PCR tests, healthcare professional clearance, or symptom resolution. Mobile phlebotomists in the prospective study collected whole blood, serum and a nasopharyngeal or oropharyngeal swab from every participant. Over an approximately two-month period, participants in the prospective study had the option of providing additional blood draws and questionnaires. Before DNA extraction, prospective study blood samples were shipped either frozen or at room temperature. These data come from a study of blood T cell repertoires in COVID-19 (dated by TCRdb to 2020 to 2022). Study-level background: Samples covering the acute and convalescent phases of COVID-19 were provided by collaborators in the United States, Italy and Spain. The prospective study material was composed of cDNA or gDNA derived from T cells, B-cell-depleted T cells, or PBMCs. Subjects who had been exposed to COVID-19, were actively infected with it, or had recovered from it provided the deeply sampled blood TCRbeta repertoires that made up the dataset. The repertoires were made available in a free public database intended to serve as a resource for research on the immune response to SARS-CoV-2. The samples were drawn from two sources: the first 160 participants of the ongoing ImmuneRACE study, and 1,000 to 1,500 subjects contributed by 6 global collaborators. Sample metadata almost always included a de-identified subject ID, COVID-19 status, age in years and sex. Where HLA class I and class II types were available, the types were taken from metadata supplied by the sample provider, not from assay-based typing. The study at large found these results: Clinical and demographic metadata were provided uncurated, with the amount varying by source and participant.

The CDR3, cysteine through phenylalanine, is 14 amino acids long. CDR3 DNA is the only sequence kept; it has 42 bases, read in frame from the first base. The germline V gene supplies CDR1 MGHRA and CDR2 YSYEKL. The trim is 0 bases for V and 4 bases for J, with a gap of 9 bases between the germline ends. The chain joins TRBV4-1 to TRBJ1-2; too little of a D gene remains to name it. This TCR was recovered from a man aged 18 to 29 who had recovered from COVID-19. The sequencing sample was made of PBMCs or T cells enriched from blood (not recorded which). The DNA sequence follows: TGCGCCAGCAGCCAAGAACTCGGTGGCTATGGCTACACCTTC. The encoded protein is CASSQELGGYGYTF.